This T cell receptor beta chain comes out of a study of TIL therapy for anti-PD-1-resistant metastatic lung cancer. Findings and limits, study-wide: Compared with baseline intratumoral T cells, expanded TIL cultures were more clonal and less diverse (around 6% vs 30%).

The immunoSEQ assay was v3. Profiled with immunoSEQ multiplex PCR; TCRdb holds only in-frame clones, not every one. This table holds about 50,000 clones, just over 70% found once. Documented time point: pre-treatment sample, taken before nivolumab and TIL therapy. The tumor samples were excised metastases, mostly pleural nodules or supraclavicular lymph nodes. Concerning this clone itself: Antigen: not known.

V shed 5 bases and J shed 5 bases, with 7 bases lying between them. This CDR3 has 11 residues. Germline CDR1 and CDR2: SGHTA and FQGNSA. The TCR was taken from a person aged 25 to 79 with non-small cell lung cancer. The V call is TRBV7-2, the J call TRBJ2-7; D is unresolved. Sequencing was performed on tumor tissue, taken at baseline. CDR3 DNA sequence: TGTGCCAGCAGCCTGGGAAACGAGCAGTACTTC. This encodes CASSLGNEQYF.